This T cell receptor (beta chain) originates from a study of CD8 T cells in Susac syndrome. RNA in amounts of about 0.45 to 1 ug was reverse transcribed with random hexamers. An immunoSEQ multiplex PCR amplified TCR beta CDR3 over 54 Vbeta and 13 Jbeta. TCRdb passed the immunoSEQ multiplex PCR reads through MiXCR, listing each CDR3 protein once. The sample contains some 160,000 distinct CDR3 sequences, roughly nine tenths of which appear only once. This CDR3 region has 16 residues. The V and J ends lost 1 base and 3 bases respectively, with 14 bases between them. In germline, CDR1 is MGHRA, CDR2 YSYEKL. This clonotype has a single count.

The V and J genes are TRBV4-1 and TRBJ2-3; no reliable D call. The sequenced material came from CD4+ T cells from PBMCs. This TCR was sampled from a human donor in good health. DNA of the CDR3: TGCGCCAGCAGCCAAGTTAATTTGGGTTGGACAGATACGCAGTATTTT. This encodes CASSQVNLGWTDTQYF.